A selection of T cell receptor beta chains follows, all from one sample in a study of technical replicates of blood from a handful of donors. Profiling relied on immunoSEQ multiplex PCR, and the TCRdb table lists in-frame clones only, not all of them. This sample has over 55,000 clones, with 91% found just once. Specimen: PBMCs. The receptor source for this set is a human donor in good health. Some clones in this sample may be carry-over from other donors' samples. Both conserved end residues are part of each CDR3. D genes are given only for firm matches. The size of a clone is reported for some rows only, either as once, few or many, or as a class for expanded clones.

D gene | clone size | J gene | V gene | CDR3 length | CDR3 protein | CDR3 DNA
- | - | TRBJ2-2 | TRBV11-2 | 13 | CASSLVRAGELFF | TGTGCCAGCAGCTTAGTCAGGGCCGGGGAGCTGTTTTTT
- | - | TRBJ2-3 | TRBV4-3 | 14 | CASSQEVAADTQYF | TGCGCCAGCAGCCAAGAAGTAGCAGCAGATACGCAGTATTTT
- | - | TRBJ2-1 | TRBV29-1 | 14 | CSVDRSGARGEQFF | TGCAGCGTTGATAGGTCAGGGGCACGGGGTGAGCAGTTCTTC
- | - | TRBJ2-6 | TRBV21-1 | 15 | CAGTDPHSGANVLTF | TGTGCCGGGACAGACCCCCACTCTGGGGCCAACGTCCTGACTTTC
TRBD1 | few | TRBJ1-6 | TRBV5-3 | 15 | CARSSGQGYNSPLHF | TGTGCCAGAAGCTCGGGACAGGGTTATAATTCACCCCTCCACTTT
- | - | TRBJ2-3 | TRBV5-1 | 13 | CASSLAGTDTQYF | TGCGCCAGCAGCTTGGCGGGCACAGATACGCAGTATTTT
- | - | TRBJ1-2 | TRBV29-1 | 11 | CSVEKGYGYTF | TGCAGCGTTGAGAAGGGGTATGGCTACACCTTC
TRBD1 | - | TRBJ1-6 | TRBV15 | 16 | CATSRERGQGDSPLHF | TGTGCCACCAGCAGAGAGAGGGGGCAGGGCGATTCACCCCTCCACTTT
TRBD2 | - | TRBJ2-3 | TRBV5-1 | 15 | CASSISGAPEDTQYF | TGCGCCAGCAGTATTAGCGGGGCCCCTGAGGATACGCAGTATTTT
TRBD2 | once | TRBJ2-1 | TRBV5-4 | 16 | CASSLGGLAVYNEQFF | TGTGCCAGCAGCTTGGGTGGACTAGCGGTTTACAATGAGCAGTTCTTC
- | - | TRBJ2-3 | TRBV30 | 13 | CAWTTESTDTQYF | TGTGCCTGGACTACTGAAAGCACAGATACGCAGTATTTT
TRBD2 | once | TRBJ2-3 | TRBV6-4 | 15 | CASSVAGGGTDTQYF | TGTGCCAGCAGTGTAGCGGGAGGCGGCACAGATACGCAGTATTTT
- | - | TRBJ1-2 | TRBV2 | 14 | CASSPDQGLAGYTF | TGTGCCAGCAGCCCGGACCAGGGGTTGGCTGGCTACACCTTC
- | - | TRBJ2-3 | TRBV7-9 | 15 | CASSYGLRSTDTQYF | TGTGCCAGCAGCTACGGACTTAGGAGCACAGATACGCAGTATTTT
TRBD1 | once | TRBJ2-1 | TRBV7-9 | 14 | CASSPGQGFNEQFF | TGTGCCAGCAGTCCGGGACAGGGGTTCAATGAGCAGTTCTTC
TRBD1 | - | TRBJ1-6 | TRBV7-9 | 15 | CASSPPGTGNSPLHF | TGTGCCAGCAGCCCTCCGGGGACAGGAAATTCACCCCTCCACTTT
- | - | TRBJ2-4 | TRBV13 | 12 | CASSPGGNIQYF | TGTGCCAGCAGCCCAGGGGGGAACATTCAGTACTTC
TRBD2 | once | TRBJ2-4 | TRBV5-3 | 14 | CAILRGGTGNIQYF | TGTGCCATCCTGAGGGGAGGGACGGGAAACATTCAGTACTTC
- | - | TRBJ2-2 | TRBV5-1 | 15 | CASSLVVGETGELFF | TGCGCCAGCAGCTTGGTAGTGGGCGAGACCGGGGAGCTGTTTTTT
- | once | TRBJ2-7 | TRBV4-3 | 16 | CASSQDQTRIPYEQYF | TGCGCCAGCAGCCAAGATCAGACTAGAATTCCCTACGAGCAGTACTTC
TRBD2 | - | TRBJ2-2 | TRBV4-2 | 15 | CASSLSGRNTGELFF | TGTGCCAGCAGCCTGAGCGGGAGGAACACCGGGGAGCTGTTTTTT
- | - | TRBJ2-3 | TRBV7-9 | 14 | CASSLGLSTDTQYF | TGTGCCAGCAGCTTGGGGCTTAGCACAGATACGCAGTATTTT
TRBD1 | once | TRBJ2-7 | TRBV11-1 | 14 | CASSPDRGNYEQYF | TGTGCCAGCAGCCCGGACAGGGGGAACTACGAGCAGTACTTC
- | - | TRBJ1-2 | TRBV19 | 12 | CASSIEMGRYTF | TGTGCCAGTAGTATAGAGATGGGCCGCTACACCTTC
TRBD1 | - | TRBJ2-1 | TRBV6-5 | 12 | CASSFTGDEQFF | TGTGCCAGCAGTTTCACAGGGGATGAGCAGTTCTTC
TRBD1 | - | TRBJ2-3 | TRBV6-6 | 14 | CASSPRTGPDTQYF | TGTGCCAGCAGCCCCCGGACAGGGCCAGATACGCAGTATTTT
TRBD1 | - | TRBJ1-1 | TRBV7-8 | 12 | CASSLDRGQAFF | TGTGCCAGCAGCTTAGACAGGGGGCAAGCTTTCTTT